The clone carrying this TCR beta chain was picked up many times. The data are from a study of neurological immune-mediated disorders. Overall study: Of the multiple sclerosis patients, some 34 in total, some 30 were relapsing-remitting and 3 were secondary progressive.

Germline V CDR1 and CDR2: DFQATT, SNEGSKA (reference sequence). The V gene end was trimmed by 3 bases and the J gene end by 5 bases; junction bases not matched to a gene: 9. This CDR3 is built from 16 residues. The authors made cDNA by 5'RACE with 10-nucleotide random UMIs. TCRdb itself ran the 5' RACE reads through MiXCR, one entry per CDR3 protein. The sample lists roughly 45,000 distinct CDR3 sequences; 2.5% to 3.5% were seen once. The chain carries TRBV20-1 and TRBJ2-3; 12 bases are a match to TRBD2. The source of this sequence is a woman in her forties or fifties with multiple sclerosis. The sample was PBMCs. CDR3 amino acids: CSASSFASGGGDTQYF. For the CDR3, the DNA is TGCAGTGCTAGTTCTTTTGCTAGCGGGGGGGGAGATACGCAGTATTTT.